The TCR beta chain under discussion was sequenced for a study of Ad26.COV2.S vaccination and SARS-CoV-2 variants. TCRdb's table, derived via immunoSEQ multiplex PCR, lists solely in-frame clones and lacks some. Of about 280,000 clones detected, roughly 86% appear once; the ten largest clones hold around 3%. Germline loops: CDR1 MNHEY, CDR2 SVGEGT. Deletions cut 7 bases from V and 0 bases from J, with 16 bases between. This CDR3 has 17 residues. Noted treatment: 19 received Ad26.COV2.S at low or high dose, single or two shots; about 5 received placebo; per-sample allocation not given. Samples were taken on day 63 after the first vaccine or placebo injection. Participants' vaccine, an Ad26 vector, delivered Wuhan-strain SARS-CoV-2 spike. This clone was observed a few times. Its specificity is not known. Regarding the study as a whole: Measurements of TCR breadth and depth may have given underestimates of the total T cell responses. In vaccinated individuals, spike-specific CD8+ and CD4+ T cell responses reportedly displayed substantial breadth. Breadth of non-spike TCRs did not differ between vaccinees and placebo recipients.

The genes are TRBV6-2 or TRBV6-3 and TRBJ1-6; no clear D gene. This specimen was peripheral blood, taken in a trial of Ad26.COV2.S vaccine versus placebo. The clonotype originates from a person between 18 and 59 years old who received the Ad26.COV2.S COVID-19 vaccine or a placebo. CDR3 sequence reads: CASNPVPLSSYNSPLHF. CDR3 sequence (DNA): TGTGCCAGCAACCCGGTGCCTTTGAGCTCCTATAATTCACCCCTCCACTTT.